The 4 T cell receptor beta chains below all came from one sample that was sequenced in a study of blood T cell repertoires in COVID-19. This table comes from immunoSEQ multiplex PCR, and its TCRdb copy is limited to in-frame clones, with some not included. The sample holds about 190,000 clones, more than 60% seen once. The sample consisted of peripheral blood. These receptors were collected from a woman between 45 and 65 years old with acute or convalescent COVID-19.

The rearrangement uses TRBV14 and TRBJ2-1, with TRBD2 as a possible D gene (5 bases). Germline V gene sequence: CDR1 SGHDN, CDR2 FVKESK. The CDR3 sequence is 14 residues long. Trimming removed 0 bases from V and 8 bases from J, with 11 bases in between. CDR3 bases: TGTGCCAGCAGCCAAGACTTAGCGAGGGATGAGCAGTTCTTC. Protein: CASSQDLARDEQFF.

The genes are TRBV15 and TRBJ1-5, with 7 bases identical to TRBD1. CDR3 length: 16 residues. Germline loops: CDR1 LNHNV, CDR2 YYDKDF (reference sequence). J lost 2 bases, V lost 3 bases, and 7 bases had no gene match. This CDR3 is CATSSRGEDGNQPQHF. CDR3 DNA: TGTGCCACCAGCAGCAGGGGGGAGGATGGCAATCAGCCCCAGCATTTT.

This chain's CDR3 is CASTASAPPYEQYF. The CDR3 coding sequence is TGTGCCAGCACGGCCAGCGCACCTCCCTACGAGCAGTACTTC. This chain connects TRBV28 to TRBJ2-7, with D hard to call. Trimming removed 7 bases from V and 2 bases from J, with 15 bases in between. Germline values: CDR1 MDHEN, CDR2 SYDVKM. The CDR3 runs to 14 residues.

This clone showed up just a few times. This chain joins TRBV6-5 and TRBJ1-1, with D possibly being TRBD1 (5 bases). Germline loops: CDR1 MNHEY, CDR2 SVGAGI. Trimming cost V 5 bases and J 0 bases, with 13 bases left between them. The CDR3 runs to 15 residues. The CDR3 nucleotides read TGTGCCAGCAGTAGGGGTCGGACGATGAACACTGAAGCTTTCTTT. As protein: CASSRGRTMNTEAFF.